Below, 22 T cell receptor beta chains from the same sample are listed, as sequenced in a study of a mutant IDH1 vaccine in newly diagnosed glioma. Regarding time point: week 23, last vaccination. Vaccine doses each comprised 300 ug of mutant IDH1 20-mer peptide, with topical imiquimod. Their recognized antigens are unknown. The data were produced by immunoSEQ multiplex PCR, yet TCRdb's version contains in-frame clones alone and is incomplete. The sample records around 40,000 clones, about 75% being singletons. The sequenced sample was PBMCs, obtained from a glioma patient whose treatment included an IDH1 peptide vaccine. Receptors originate from a man aged 45-65 years with glioma.

This clone was seen only a few times. The genes are TRBV9 and TRBJ2-1; 8 bases align to TRBD1. Germline-derived CDR1 and CDR2 are SGDLS and YYNGEE. Trimming removed 3 bases from V and 3 bases from J; junction bases left unmatched: 5. This CDR3 comprises 15 residues. CDR3 sequence (DNA): TGTGCCAGCAGCGCAGGGGGGACAGGCTACAATGAGCAGTTCTTC. This gives the protein CASSAGGTGYNEQFF.

The genes are TRBV6-5 and TRBJ1-2; maybe TRBD1 (5 bases). The germline V gene has CDR1 MNHEY and CDR2 SVGAGI. This CDR3 has 16 amino acids. V was clipped by 2 bases and J by 4 bases, with 17 bases between them. The DNA for the CDR3 is TGTGCCAGCAGTTACACCACGGGGGGGAAAGGCTATGGCTACACCTTC. It yields the protein CASSYTTGGKGYGYTF.

This chain joins TRBV27 and TRBJ2-2, with D possibly matching TRBD2 (6 bases). This CDR3 contains 13 residues. The germline V and J ends were trimmed by 2 bases and 6 bases, with 7 bases remaining between them. Germline CDR1 is MNHEY and CDR2 is SMNVEV (reference sequence). The CDR3 nucleotides are TGTGCCAGCAGTTTAGGAGGGTCCGGGGAGCTGTTTTTT. This sequence encodes CASSLGGSGELFF.

This clone was picked up one time. The CDR3 loop is CASSFGETYEQYF. For the CDR3, the DNA is TGTGCCAGCAGTTTTGGAGAAACCTACGAGCAGTACTTC. The chain carries TRBV7-8 and TRBJ2-7; D ambiguous. Germline V gives CDR1 SGHVS, CDR2 FQNEAQ. Trimming cost V 6 bases and J 2 bases, with 11 bases left between them. This CDR3 comprises 13 residues.

This chain links TRBV6-4 with TRBJ1-2; 10 nucleotides align to TRBD1. The V and J ends lost 5 bases and 6 bases, in that order; junction bases with no gene match: 6. The CDR3 runs 14 residues. Germline CDR1 MRHNA, CDR2 SNTAGT. In DNA, the CDR3 is TGTGCCAGCAGTAAGCCGGGACAGGGGAATGGCTACACCTTC. Protein sequence: CASSKPGQGNGYTF.

For the CDR3, the DNA is TGTGCCAGCAGCAAGACAGGGTATCTCTACGAGCAGTACTTC. Encoded protein: CASSKTGYLYEQYF. V gene TRBV19 combines with J gene TRBJ2-7; TRBD1 matches at 7 bases. This CDR3 spans 14 amino acids. With V trimmed by 9 bases and J by 3 bases, 11 bases remained unmatched. CDR1 and CDR2 from the germline V gene are LNHDA and SQIVND (reference sequence).

This chain joins TRBV5-8 and TRBJ2-5, with unresolved D. This CDR3 spans 12 amino acids. CDR1 is SGHTS and CDR2 is YDEGEE in the germline V gene. Trimming removed 6 bases at V and 1 base at J, with 7 bases between. The CDR3 DNA is TGTGCCAGCACCGGATCCCAAGAGACCCAGTACTTC. Translation: CASTGSQETQYF.

In its sample, this clone was seen many times. This sequence joins TRBV19 and TRBJ1-1, with 9 bases aligning to TRBD1. The trim removed 4 bases at V and 1 base at J, leaving 7 bases unmatched. The CDR3 is 16 residues long. Germline CDR1 LNHDA, CDR2 SQIVND (reference sequence). CDR3 nucleotide sequence: TGTGCCAGTAGTAGGGACAGGGCTGGGGCGAACACTGAAGCTTTCTTT. This encodes CASSRDRAGANTEAFF.

The genes are TRBV27 and TRBJ2-3; D call uncertain. The CDR3 spans 13 residues. Trimming pared 2 bases from V and 4 bases from J, leaving 7 bases between. The germline CDR1 and CDR2 sequences are MNHEY and SMNVEV (reference sequence). The CDR3 coding sequence is TGTGCCAGCAGTTTAAAGCAGCCAGATACGCAGTATTTT. Its protein product is CASSLKQPDTQYF.

The V call is TRBV9, the J call TRBJ2-1; 7 bases are shared with TRBD2. CDR3 length: 15 amino acids. CDR1 and CDR2 from the germline V gene are SGDLS and YYNGEE. V trimming: 1 base; J trimming: 10 bases; junction bases outside the gene matches: 11. DNA of the CDR3: TGTGCCAGCAGCGTATTCGGTAACAGCGGGAACGAGCAGTTCTTC. As protein: CASSVFGNSGNEQFF.

The rearrangement links TRBV7-2 to TRBJ1-1; D gene uncertain. Germline V CDR1 and CDR2: SGHTA, FQGNSA. This CDR3 contains 14 residues. V was trimmed by 7 bases and J by 4 bases, leaving 16 bases between them. The CDR3 DNA follows: TGTGCCAGCAAAATAGGAGAGGTAGTCACTGAAGCTTTCTTT. This translates into CASKIGEVVTEAFF. Full variable domain (missing parts from reference TRBV7-2 and TRBJ1-1): GAGVSQSPSNKVTEKGKDVELRCDPISGHTALYWYRQSLGQGLEFLIYFQGNSAPDKSGLPSDRFSAERTGGSVSTLTIQRTQQEDSAVYLCASKIGEVVTEAFFGQGTRLTVV.

The genes are TRBV5-5 and TRBJ1-1; 8 bases are shared with TRBD1. J was trimmed by 6 bases and V by 1 base; bases with no gene match: 5. Germline-derived CDR1 and CDR2 are SGHKS and YYEKEE (reference sequence). The CDR3 is 14 residues long. This CDR3 is CASSLPGGRAEAFF. The CDR3 coding sequence is TGTGCCAGCAGCTTGCCAGGGGGCAGGGCTGAAGCTTTCTTT. The full variable domain, with the rest looked up from reference TRBV5-5 and TRBJ1-1, is DAGVTQSPTHLIKTRGQQVTLRCSPISGHKSVSWYQQVLGQGPQFIFQYYEKEERGRGNFPDRFSARQFPNYSSELNVNALLLGDSALYLCASSLPGGRAEAFFGQGTRLTVV.

This clone came up a few times. This chain joins TRBV30 and TRBJ1-1; D unclear. V lost 2 bases to trimming and J lost 0 bases, with 13 bases between them. The V gene's germline CDR1 is GTSNPN and CDR2 SVGIG (reference sequence). This CDR3 contains 15 residues. For the CDR3, the DNA is TGTGCCTGGAGTCGGGGAGGTTCGCTGAACACTGAAGCTTTCTTT. Its translation: CAWSRGGSLNTEAFF.

The chain carries TRBV5-6 and TRBJ2-7; 7 nucleotides match TRBD2. J was trimmed by 5 bases and V by 0 bases; bases with no gene match: 14. The V gene's germline CDR1 is SGHDT and CDR2 YYEEEE. This CDR3 is 17 amino acids long. CDR3: CASSLDRRGRDYDEQYF. The CDR3 DNA reads as TGTGCCAGCAGCTTGGACCGGCGGGGGAGGGATTACGACGAGCAGTACTTC.

This chain uses TRBV7-9 with TRBJ2-7; 10 bases fit TRBD1. This CDR3 comprises 14 residues. V lost 1 base to trimming and J lost 5 bases; unmatched junction nucleotides: 2. Germline CDR1 reads SEHNR; CDR2 reads FQNEAQ (reference sequence). The CDR3 DNA is TGTGCCAGCAGCTTAGGAGGACAGGGGGACGAGCAGTACTTC. It codes for CASSLGGQGDEQYF.

The gene calls are TRBV10-3 and TRBJ2-3; 7 bases line up with TRBD1. The CDR3 runs to 14 residues. V gave up 4 bases and J gave up 2 bases; unmatched junction bases: 3. CDR1 and CDR2 from the germline V gene are ENHRY and SYGVKD. CDR3 sequence: CAISATGNTDTQYF. The CDR3 DNA reads TGTGCCATCAGTGCGACAGGGAACACAGATACGCAGTATTTT.

V gene TRBV2 combines with J gene TRBJ2-7; no clear D gene. V lost 6 bases to trimming and J lost 5 bases, with 11 bases between them. The CDR3 length is 12 residues. The germline CDR1 and CDR2 sequences are SNHLY and FYNNEI. For the CDR3, the DNA is TGTGCCAGCAGGGGCGGTGCGAACGAGCAGTACTTC. Its protein product is CASRGGANEQYF.

The V and J genes are TRBV4-3 and TRBJ2-1; tentatively, D is TRBD2 (5 bases). V was cut by 1 base and J by 6 bases, with 10 bases left in between. This CDR3 is 14 amino acids long. Germline loops: CDR1 LGHNA, CDR2 YSLEER. CDR3 amino acids: CASSQGAEANEQFF. As DNA, the CDR3 is TGCGCCAGCAGCCAAGGGGCGGAGGCCAATGAGCAGTTCTTC.

The chain has TRBV4-1 and TRBJ2-7; D is possibly TRBD1 or TRBD2 (5 bases each). Germline loops: CDR1 MGHRA, CDR2 YSYEKL. The CDR3 runs 15 residues. The ends were cut back, 4 bases at V and 0 bases at J, with 13 bases in the middle. CDR3 protein: CASSRTDSGSYEQYF. The CDR3 DNA reads as TGCGCCAGCAGCCGAACAGACAGCGGCTCCTACGAGCAGTACTTC.

The rearrangement uses TRBV13 and TRBJ1-5, with TRBD1 identical over 8 bases. Germline-derived CDR1 and CDR2 are PRHDT and FYEKMQ (reference sequence). V lost 6 bases to trimming and J lost 4 bases; unmatched junction nucleotides: 8. The CDR3 runs to 15 residues. The CDR3 DNA reads TGTGCCAGCAGTTTCGGACAGGGCGGGAATCAGCCCCAGCATTTT. This gives the protein CASSFGQGGNQPQHF.

The chain carries TRBV25-1 and TRBJ2-7; D may match TRBD1 or TRBD2 (6 bases each). Germline V lookup: CDR1 MGHDK, CDR2 SYGVNS. CDR3 length: 15 residues. V was clipped by 4 bases and J by 2 bases, with 15 bases between them. The CDR3 loop reads CASSGGARQPYEQYF. The CDR3 nucleotides are TGTGCCAGCAGTGGGGGGGCCAGACAACCCTACGAGCAGTACTTC.

The rearrangement uses TRBV10-3 and TRBJ1-5; D is uncertain. Germline CDR1 ENHRY, CDR2 SYGVKD. The CDR3 loop spans 12 amino acids. V was pared by 0 bases and J by 7 bases, with 4 bases between. Written as DNA, the CDR3 is TGTGCCATCAGTGAGTCCCAACAGCCCCAGCATTTT. Translated, it gives CAISESQQPQHF.